This T cell receptor (beta chain) derives from a study of human T cells and chemical hapten exposure (dated by TCRdb to the early 2020s). In the study overall: For sensitization, 2% DPC in acetone was applied to a 2 cm by 2 cm area of upper inner arm skin. Weekly therapeutic DPC doses were additionally applied to the scalp of patients throughout the roughly 26-week study period. Patch testing on the upper back used Finn chambers containing 0.01% DPC, with scoring done after 6 days according to International Contact Dermatitis Research Group standards. The patient cohort, mostly female, included alopecia areata with under or over 50% scalp involvement, alopecia totalis and alopecia universalis. Libraries were pooled for sequencing, and variation in per-sample TCR yields was attributed mainly to small differences in library volumes within the pool. Peripheral blood TCR repertoire changes were tracked in vivo in alopecia patients during primary and secondary sensitization to the hapten diphenylcyclopropenone (DPC). Blood samples were taken from patients before sensitization (week 0) and at 2, 6 and about 24 weeks after DPC sensitization. Nearly 30 alopecia patients provided blood for TCR sequencing at one to four time points (pre-sensitization, 2, 6 and 24 weeks). What the authors observed across the whole study: A positive correlation was found between the number of PT1 expanded TCRs and patch test score, with significance reached at thresholds 8, 16 and 32 but not 4. Repeated subsampling changed both the strength of the expansion versus patch-test correlation and the threshold at which that correlation became significant. The number of TCRs above 1 in 1000 frequency did not change with DPC sensitization; there was no evidence of global repertoire structure alterations. Expanded TCRs formed significantly more large CDR3 similarity clusters than pre-sensitization or healthy control sets, consistent with antigen-driven responses. Because every patient had alopecia, a presumed autoimmune disease, the patients' immune response might differ from that of healthy individuals.

This clonotype was seen only a few times. Its antigen is still unknown. Per-base quality was not reported, and no clone a single base away is much larger than it. The sample's time point label, in plain terms: patch test 3, about 24 weeks after DPC sensitization. The treatment or condition label on this specimen signifies: therapeutic diphenylcyclopropenone sensitization with weekly scalp DPC. Blood at each patch-test visit was drawn before the patch test was applied. Patients were considered eligible if aged 18 to 70, diagnosed with alopecia and deemed suitable for DPC therapy, and patients were excluded if pregnant. Total RNA was extracted from unfractionated whole blood collected in Tempus Blood RNA tubes. The library was built by means of RACE. Sequencing took place on a NextSeq 500. During library preparation, unique molecular identifiers were attached to individual cDNA molecules so that TCRs could be counted in a quantitative, reproducible way. From each blood RNA sample, both TCR alpha and TCR beta chains were sequenced. The original pipeline was this. The median number of TCRs per sample was over 95,000, ranging from about 23,224 to 750,000. The Decombinator software suite was used to annotate V, J and CDR3 in the TCR reads. To make PS versus PT1 abundance plots, every sample was subsampled to the same number of TCRs (28,000). TCRs were defined as expanded if absent before sensitization and observed at least eight times at the 2-week time point. In TCRdb, the public reads were trimmed at Q25 with fastp and aligned with MiXCR, with productive beta chains retained. Rows with one shared CDR3 protein collapse into an entry with the most common genes and DNA. None of the V and J calls come from the authors' own analysis; TCRdb made them. This sample lists tens of thousands of distinct CDR3 sequences; less than 14% were detected once. Together, the top ten hold approximately 3.7% of the sample.

Including the terminal cysteine and phenylalanine, the CDR3 comprises 15 residues. The entry retains the CDR3 DNA only, 45 bases that are in frame from base 1. Based on the germline V gene, the CDR1 and CDR2 sequences are MNHNS and SASEGT. V is clipped by 8 bases and J by 4 bases, and the sequence between their germline boundaries is 20 bases long. Sequencing was performed on whole blood, taken in connection with sensitization to the hapten diphenylcyclopropenone (DPC). Rearrangement joined TRBV6-1 to TRBJ1-1; TRBD1 could be the D gene, as 6 bases match. The receptor was isolated from a woman aged 50 to 60 with alopecia areata. Some clones in this sample may be carry-over from other donors' samples. The nucleotide sequence reads as follows: TGTGCCAGCCTACGAGAGGGCGGAGGGGGCACTGAAGCTTTCTTT. This gives the protein CASLREGGGGTEAFF.